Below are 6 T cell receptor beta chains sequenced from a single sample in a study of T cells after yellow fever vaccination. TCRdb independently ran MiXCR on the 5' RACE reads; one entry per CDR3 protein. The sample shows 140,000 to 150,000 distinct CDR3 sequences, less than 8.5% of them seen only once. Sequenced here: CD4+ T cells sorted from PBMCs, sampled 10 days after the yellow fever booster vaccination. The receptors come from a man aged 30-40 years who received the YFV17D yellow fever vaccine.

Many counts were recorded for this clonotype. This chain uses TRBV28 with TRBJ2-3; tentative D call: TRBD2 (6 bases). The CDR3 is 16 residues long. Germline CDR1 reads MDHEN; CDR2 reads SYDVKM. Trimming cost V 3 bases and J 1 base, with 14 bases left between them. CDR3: CASSFPVSGGTDTQYF. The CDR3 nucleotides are TGTGCCAGCAGTTTCCCAGTGTCGGGGGGCACAGATACGCAGTATTTT.

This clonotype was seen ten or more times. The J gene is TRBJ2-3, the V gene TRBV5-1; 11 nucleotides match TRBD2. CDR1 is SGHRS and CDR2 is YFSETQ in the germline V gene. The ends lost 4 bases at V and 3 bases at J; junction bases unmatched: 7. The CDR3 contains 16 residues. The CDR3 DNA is TGCGCCAGCAGCGCGCCGGGACTAGCGGAAACAGATACGCAGTATTTT. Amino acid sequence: CASSAPGLAETDTQYF.

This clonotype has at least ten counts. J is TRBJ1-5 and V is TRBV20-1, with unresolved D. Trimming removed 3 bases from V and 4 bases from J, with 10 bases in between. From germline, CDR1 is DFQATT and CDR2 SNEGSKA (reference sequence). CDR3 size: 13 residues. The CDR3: CSASSGGNQPQHF. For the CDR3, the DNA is TGCAGTGCTAGTTCCGGAGGGAATCAGCCCCAGCATTTT.

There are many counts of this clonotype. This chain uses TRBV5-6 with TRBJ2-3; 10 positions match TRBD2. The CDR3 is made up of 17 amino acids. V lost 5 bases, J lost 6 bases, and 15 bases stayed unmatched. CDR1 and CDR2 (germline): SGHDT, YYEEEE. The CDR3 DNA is TGTGCCAGCAGGGATCTTATCCGAGCGGGAGGGGTTGATACGCAGTATTTT. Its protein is CASRDLIRAGGVDTQYF.

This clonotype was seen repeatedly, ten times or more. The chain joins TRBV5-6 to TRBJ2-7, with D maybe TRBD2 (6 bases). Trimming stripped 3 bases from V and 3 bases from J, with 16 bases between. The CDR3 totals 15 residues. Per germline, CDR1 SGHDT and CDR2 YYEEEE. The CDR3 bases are TGTGCCAGCAGCTCCTCGGGACGGGAGCTCTACGAGCAGTACTTC. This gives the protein CASSSSGRELYEQYF.

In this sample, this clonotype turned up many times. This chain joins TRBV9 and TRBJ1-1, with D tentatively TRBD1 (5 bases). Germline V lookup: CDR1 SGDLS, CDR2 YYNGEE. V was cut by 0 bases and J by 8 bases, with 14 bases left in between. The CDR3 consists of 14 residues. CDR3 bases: TGTGCCAGCAGCGTAGGCCCCCCAGGGTCCGAAGCTTTCTTT. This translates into CASSVGPPGSEAFF.